This TCR beta chain came from a study of blood T cells in healthy people across ages (dated by TCRdb to the mid-2010s). Describing the broader study: In model experiments, template switching captured about one uniquely barcoded TCR beta cDNA molecule for every two T cells. For two donors (one aged 18 to 30 and one aged 80 or older), the study analyzed two additional independent replicas of 1 million unique cDNA reads from the same blood draw. Four age groups were formed from the donors: young (average about 17 years), middle-aged (around 41), aged (over 55) and long-lived (around 82). Donors of different ages were randomly distributed across sequencing lanes to avoid experimental bias. To track age-related changes in TCR beta repertoire diversity, the study relied on deep sequencing normalized with unique cDNA molecular identifiers.

A note on this clonotype: Its antigen is unknown. Base qualities were left out, and no much larger clone turns up one base away.

The roughly 38 donors, aged about 6 to 95 years, were systemically healthy Caucasian individuals from Russia. Each donor gave about 9.8 milliliters of peripheral blood, drawn into EDTA-treated Vacutainer tubes. Ficoll-Paque density-gradient centrifugation was used to isolate PBMCs, with at least 6.5 million per sample. Trizol reagent was used to extract total RNA from the PBMCs, yielding at least 6 micrograms per sample. For every donor, flow cytometry on a PBMC aliquot measured the percentage of naive CD45RAhigh/CD27high T cells. Overall results and qualifications from the work: The CMV infection status of donors was not known, potentially confounding age-related changes in expanded clonotypes. The long-lived group showed more naive CD4+ T cells, fewer expanded clones and increased TCR diversity than the aged group, suggesting age selection. Observed TCR beta diversity correlated strongly with the percentage of naive T cells measured by flow cytometry. As age increased, observed TCR beta diversity per million T cells dropped in a roughly linear way, and a significant reduction was already evident by age 40. Estimates of total diversity from one million sequenced T cells were regarded as lower bounds and underestimates. Since profiling was done on bulk unsorted PBMCs, naive and antigen-experienced compartments could not be conclusively compared.

The library was made by 5' RACE. Instrument used: Illumina HiSeq 2500. A second PCR of roughly 6 to 12 cycles was run with a J-beta primer mix and a sample-barcoded 5' primer. A unique molecular identifier was introduced onto each TCR beta cDNA molecule by a template-switch 5' adaptor carrying 12 random nucleotides. Each sample yielded at least 3 million CDR3-containing paired-end reads. First-strand cDNA was synthesized from all RNA with the Mint cDNA synthesis kit, primed by a TRBC-specific oligonucleotide. After uracil-DNA glycosylase treatment, a first 18-cycle PCR used universal primers M1SS and BC2_uni_R on all cDNA. From the authors' description of their analysis: Normalization of each sample was performed by random selection of 1 million high-quality reads, each carrying a distinct molecular identifier. Instead of being binned into consensus sequences, reads with shared molecular identifiers were discarded. MiTCR, run with a Q25 quality threshold and the strictest error-elimination algorithm, handled CDR3 identification, clonotype clustering and error correction. Lower-bound total TCR beta diversity was estimated with a nonparametric unseen species model using Euler transformation. In TCRdb, the public reads were trimmed at Q25 with fastp and aligned with MiXCR, with productive beta chains retained. Each entry merges the rows of one CDR3 protein and shows their most common DNA and genes. TCRdb, not the original authors, processed these V and J calls. The sample contains 700,000 to 950,000 distinct CDR3 sequences, 58% of them found a single time. Approximately 21% of the sample belongs to the ten largest clones.

The junction shows trimming of 2 bases on V and 4 bases on J, plus 17 bases between the germline ends. CDR1 and CDR2 were assigned from the germline V gene as SGHRS and YFSETQ. Measured from the cysteine to the phenylalanine, the CDR3 is 16 residues long. Of the read, only the CDR3 DNA is kept; its 48 bases are in frame from base 1. The receptor's source is a man aged 25-45 years in good health. The chain links TRBV5-1 with TRBJ2-3; the D gene assignment is ambiguous. Sequencing was performed on blood. The DNA sequence is TGCGCCAGCAGCTTCATTTACGATATGACGGCAGATACGCAGTATTTT. Its protein reads: CASSFIYDMTADTQYF.